Listed below are T cell receptor beta chains from one sample, sequenced in a study of T cell responses to AZD1222 COVID-19 vaccine. The assay was immunoSEQ multiplex PCR, and TCRdb's table has in-frame clones only and misses some. The sample records approximately 150,000 clones, 92% being singletons. This material consisted of peripheral blood, taken on day 0 of AZD1222 vaccination. The receptor set was obtained from an adult in good health. Each CDR3 is given with its conserved first and last residue. The order of the fields is V gene, D gene, J gene, clone size, CDR3 protein, CDR3 DNA. The D gene is left open where the match is weak. Clone size is shown for a subset of rows, as once, few, many or a class of expanded clone.

v_call: TRBV5-1
d_call: TRBD1
j_call: TRBJ2-7
clone_size: NA
cdr3_aa: CASSSAGGSYEQYF
cdr3_nt: TGCGCCAGCAGCTCGGCAGGGGGATCCTACGAGCAGTACTTC

v_call: TRBV27
d_call: NA
j_call: TRBJ1-2
clone_size: NA
cdr3_aa: CASSPAGRNYGYTF
cdr3_nt: TGTGCCAGCAGCCCAGCAGGGCGTAACTATGGCTACACCTTC

v_call: TRBV6-6
d_call: TRBD1
j_call: TRBJ1-1
clone_size: few
cdr3_aa: CASSLGQGNSQTFF
cdr3_nt: TGTGCCAGCAGTCTGGGACAGGGCAATTCTCAGACTTTCTTT

v_call: TRBV27
d_call: TRBD1
j_call: TRBJ2-7
clone_size: NA
cdr3_aa: CASSLSGTDSYEQYF
cdr3_nt: TGTGCCAGCAGTTTAAGTGGGACAGACTCCTACGAGCAGTACTTC

v_call: TRBV7-9
d_call: TRBD1
j_call: TRBJ2-7
clone_size: NA
cdr3_aa: CASSQYYRGDLYEQYF
cdr3_nt: TGTGCCAGCAGCCAATACTACAGGGGGGACCTTTACGAGCAGTACTTC

v_call: TRBV12-5
d_call: NA
j_call: TRBJ1-6
clone_size: once
cdr3_aa: CASGNPGPQGRSPLHF
cdr3_nt: TGTGCTAGTGGTAACCCGGGACCCCAGGGGCGGTCACCCCTCCACTTT

v_call: TRBV30
d_call: NA
j_call: TRBJ1-6
clone_size: NA
cdr3_aa: CAWTTQRGLTPLHF
cdr3_nt: TGTGCCTGGACCACACAACGGGGATTAACACCCCTCCACTTT

v_call: TRBV5-4
d_call: TRBD2
j_call: TRBJ2-7
clone_size: NA
cdr3_aa: CASSLDGGGSYEQYF
cdr3_nt: TGTGCCAGCAGCTTGGATGGCGGGGGCTCCTACGAGCAGTACTTC

v_call: TRBV6-1
d_call: NA
j_call: TRBJ2-7
clone_size: NA
cdr3_aa: CASSEASWQGNYEQYF
cdr3_nt: TGTGCCAGCAGTGAAGCGTCTTGGCAGGGGAATTACGAGCAGTACTTC

v_call: TRBV12-2
d_call: NA
j_call: TRBJ2-7
clone_size: NA
cdr3_aa: CASRLDASGSSEQYF
cdr3_nt: TGTGCAAGTCGCTTAGATGCTAGCGGGAGTAGCGAGCAGTACTTC

v_call: TRBV7-6
d_call: NA
j_call: TRBJ2-1
clone_size: NA
cdr3_aa: CASSLLTTSYNEQFF
cdr3_nt: TGTGCCAGCAGCCTATTGACTACCTCCTACAATGAGCAGTTCTTC

v_call: TRBV7-2
d_call: TRBD1
j_call: TRBJ1-2
clone_size: few
cdr3_aa: CASSYDRGLFYGYTF
cdr3_nt: TGTGCCAGCAGTTACGACAGGGGACTATTCTATGGCTACACCTTC

v_call: TRBV20-1
d_call: NA
j_call: TRBJ1-1
clone_size: NA
cdr3_aa: CSARVYRMPFF
cdr3_nt: TGCAGTGCTAGAGTATATCGAATGCCTTTCTTT

v_call: TRBV5-5
d_call: TRBD1
j_call: TRBJ1-2
clone_size: NA
cdr3_aa: CASSPSGTGGLQGGYTF
cdr3_nt: TGTGCCAGCAGCCCATCCGGGACAGGGGGCCTTCAAGGTGGCTACACCTTC

v_call: TRBV30
d_call: NA
j_call: TRBJ1-6
clone_size: NA
cdr3_aa: CAWSRGGGFYSPLHF
cdr3_nt: TGTGCCTGGAGCAGAGGGGGGGGATTTTACTCACCCCTCCACTTT

v_call: TRBV30
d_call: TRBD2
j_call: TRBJ2-2
clone_size: NA
cdr3_aa: CAWTGGLAGGYGELFF
cdr3_nt: TGTGCCTGGACAGGGGGACTAGCGGGAGGGTACGGGGAGCTGTTTTTT

v_call: TRBV12-3/TRBV12-4
d_call: NA
j_call: TRBJ1-5
clone_size: few
cdr3_aa: CASSWDNNQPQHF
cdr3_nt: TGTGCCAGCAGTTGGGACAATAATCAGCCCCAGCATTTT

v_call: TRBV7-2
d_call: TRBD2
j_call: TRBJ2-2
clone_size: NA
cdr3_aa: CASSLRVGLAANTGELFF
cdr3_nt: TGTGCCAGCAGCTTGAGGGTAGGACTAGCGGCGAACACCGGGGAGCTGTTTTTT

v_call: TRBV27
d_call: NA
j_call: TRBJ1-1
clone_size: NA
cdr3_aa: CASSLTLTEAFF
cdr3_nt: TGTGCCAGCAGTTTGACCCTCACTGAAGCTTTCTTT

v_call: TRBV27
d_call: TRBD1
j_call: TRBJ1-1
clone_size: NA
cdr3_aa: CASSILPGQGEGTEAFF
cdr3_nt: TGTGCCAGCAGTATACTACCCGGACAGGGAGAGGGCACTGAAGCTTTCTTT

v_call: TRBV10-1
d_call: NA
j_call: TRBJ2-7
clone_size: NA
cdr3_aa: CASSESIRDNSYEQYF
cdr3_nt: TGCGCCAGCAGTGAGTCAATTCGGGACAACTCCTACGAGCAGTACTTC

v_call: TRBV5-4
d_call: NA
j_call: TRBJ1-3
clone_size: NA
cdr3_aa: CASSSRRDTSGNTIYF
cdr3_nt: TGTGCCAGCAGCTCCCGACGGGACACCTCTGGAAACACCATATATTTT

v_call: TRBV18
d_call: NA
j_call: TRBJ1-2
clone_size: NA
cdr3_aa: CASSLLPDRTDNYGYTF
cdr3_nt: TGTGCCAGCTCACTTCTCCCTGATAGGACAGACAACTATGGCTACACCTTC

v_call: TRBV6-6
d_call: NA
j_call: TRBJ1-6
clone_size: NA
cdr3_aa: CASSSPGFYSPLHF
cdr3_nt: TGTGCCAGCAGTTCTCCGGGATTTTATTCACCCCTCCACTTT

v_call: TRBV3-1/TRBV3-2
d_call: NA
j_call: TRBJ2-2
clone_size: few
cdr3_aa: CASSYQRAGELFF
cdr3_nt: TGTGCCAGCAGCTACCAGCGCGCCGGGGAGCTGTTTTTT

v_call: TRBV24-1
d_call: NA
j_call: TRBJ2-1
clone_size: NA
cdr3_aa: CATSAGGGYNEQFF
cdr3_nt: TGTGCCACCAGTGCGGGTGGCGGCTACAATGAGCAGTTCTTC

v_call: TRBV6-5
d_call: TRBD1
j_call: TRBJ2-3
clone_size: NA
cdr3_aa: CASRTTGAGTDTQYF
cdr3_nt: TGTGCCAGCAGAACGACAGGGGCCGGCACAGATACGCAGTATTTT

v_call: TRBV4-2
d_call: NA
j_call: TRBJ1-4
clone_size: once
cdr3_aa: CASRPAGGANEKLFF
cdr3_nt: TGTGCCAGCCGGCCCGCGGGGGGTGCTAATGAAAAACTGTTTTTT

v_call: TRBV6-5
d_call: NA
j_call: TRBJ2-7
clone_size: NA
cdr3_aa: CASSYYGPSYEQYF
cdr3_nt: TGTGCCAGCAGTTACTATGGGCCGTCCTACGAGCAGTACTTC

v_call: TRBV28
d_call: NA
j_call: TRBJ1-2
clone_size: NA
cdr3_aa: CASSRVGIIYGYTF
cdr3_nt: TGTGCCAGCAGCCGAGTGGGCATTATCTATGGCTACACCTTC

v_call: TRBV5-5
d_call: TRBD1
j_call: TRBJ2-1
clone_size: once
cdr3_aa: CASSLDRGHEQFF
cdr3_nt: TGTGCCAGCAGCTTGGACAGGGGGCATGAGCAGTTCTTC

v_call: TRBV27
d_call: NA
j_call: TRBJ1-1
clone_size: NA
cdr3_aa: CASSLIGGNTEAFF
cdr3_nt: TGTGCCAGCAGTTTAATTGGGGGAAACACTGAAGCTTTCTTT

v_call: TRBV14
d_call: TRBD1
j_call: TRBJ1-2
clone_size: NA
cdr3_aa: CASSPGTGVGMYGYTF
cdr3_nt: TGTGCCAGCAGCCCCGGGACAGGGGTCGGGATGTATGGCTACACCTTC

v_call: TRBV29-1
d_call: TRBD1
j_call: TRBJ1-2
clone_size: NA
cdr3_aa: CSVDPRQGDGYTF
cdr3_nt: TGCAGCGTTGACCCCCGACAGGGCGATGGCTACACCTTC

v_call: TRBV7-7
d_call: TRBD2
j_call: TRBJ2-7
clone_size: NA
cdr3_aa: CASSPSGSSYEQYF
cdr3_nt: TGTGCTAGCAGTCCTAGCGGGAGCTCCTACGAGCAGTACTTC

v_call: TRBV5-1
d_call: TRBD1
j_call: TRBJ2-2
clone_size: NA
cdr3_aa: CASSSRGQPNTGELFF
cdr3_nt: TGCGCCAGCAGCTCCCGGGGACAGCCAAACACCGGGGAGCTGTTTTTT

v_call: TRBV11-2
d_call: NA
j_call: TRBJ2-3
clone_size: NA
cdr3_aa: CASSSLGGTDTQYF
cdr3_nt: TGTGCCAGCAGCTCACTTGGGGGCACAGATACGCAGTATTTT

v_call: TRBV6-5
d_call: NA
j_call: TRBJ1-6
clone_size: NA
cdr3_aa: CASKEGSYNSPLHF
cdr3_nt: TGTGCCAGCAAAGAAGGGTCCTATAATTCACCCCTCCACTTT

v_call: TRBV24-1
d_call: NA
j_call: TRBJ1-6
clone_size: NA
cdr3_aa: CASRLRRKSSYNSPLHF
cdr3_nt: TGTGCCTCGCGCCTCCGTCGGAAGAGCTCCTATAATTCACCCCTCCACTTT

v_call: TRBV28
d_call: NA
j_call: TRBJ1-1
clone_size: NA
cdr3_aa: CASSFRNTEAFF
cdr3_nt: TGTGCCAGCAGTTTCAGAAACACTGAAGCTTTCTTT